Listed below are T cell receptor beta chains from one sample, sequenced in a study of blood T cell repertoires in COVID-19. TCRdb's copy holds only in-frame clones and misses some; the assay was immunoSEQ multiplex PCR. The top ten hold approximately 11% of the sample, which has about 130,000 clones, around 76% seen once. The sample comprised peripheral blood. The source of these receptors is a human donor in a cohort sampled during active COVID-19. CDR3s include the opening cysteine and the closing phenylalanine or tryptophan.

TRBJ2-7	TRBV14	CASSSTGKESYEQYF
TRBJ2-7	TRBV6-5	CASEGHSTYEQYF
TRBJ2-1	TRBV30	CAWSPGQGRPRNEQFF
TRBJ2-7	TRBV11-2	CASSLDLTGVYHEQYF
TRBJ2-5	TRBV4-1	CASSQDLASGGTTYF
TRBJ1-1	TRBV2	CASGLGYGPVGTEAFF
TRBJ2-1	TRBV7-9	CASSSPAQRTFSYNEQFF
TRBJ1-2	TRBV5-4	CASSFKGGGYGYTF
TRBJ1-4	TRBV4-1	CASSQARLLQGFEKLFF
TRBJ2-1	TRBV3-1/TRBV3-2	CASSLLEGEQFF
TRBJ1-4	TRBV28	CASSAGDATNEKLFF
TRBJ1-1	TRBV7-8	CASSLRGQWNTEAFF
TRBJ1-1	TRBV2	CALTWGEGTEAFF
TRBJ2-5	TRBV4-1	CASSQERGRGETQYF
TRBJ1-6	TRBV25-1	CASARQEYNSPLHF
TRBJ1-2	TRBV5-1	CASSLDGTGLANYGYTF
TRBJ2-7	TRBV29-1	CSVRQDGYEQYF
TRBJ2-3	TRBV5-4	CASSLGLAGDTSTDTQYF
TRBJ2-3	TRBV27	CASSLGGTGGSLGTDTQYF
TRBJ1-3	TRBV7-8	CASSLNRDSSGNTIYF
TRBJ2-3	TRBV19	CASSRSGLRGDTQYF
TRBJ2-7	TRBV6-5	CASSRNQGYEQYF
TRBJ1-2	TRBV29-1	CSVEERSRDYGYTF
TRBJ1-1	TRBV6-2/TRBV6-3	CASSPGTGGADTEAFF
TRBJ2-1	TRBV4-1	CASSSGTSGGAYNEQFF
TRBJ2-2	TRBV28	CASSAPRLNTGELFF
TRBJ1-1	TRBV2	CASRDLGSEAFF
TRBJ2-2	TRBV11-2	CASSFGGANTGELFF
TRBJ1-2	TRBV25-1	CASSVWRINYGYTF
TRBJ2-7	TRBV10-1	CASSAMIIDEQYF
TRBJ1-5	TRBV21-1	CAIWPIPPGERCSNQPQHF
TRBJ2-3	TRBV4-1	CASSPGRTSGGERDTQYF
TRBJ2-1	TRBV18	CASSPRSLASEGEQFF
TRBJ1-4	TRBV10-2	CASSGLSTNEKLFF
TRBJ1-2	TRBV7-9	CASSSTGEGGYTF
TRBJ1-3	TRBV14	CASSQDHRVSGNTIYF
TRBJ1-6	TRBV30	CAWSVSSRSLSPLHF
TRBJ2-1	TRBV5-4	CASSLDAGGPYNEQFF
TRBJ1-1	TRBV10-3	CAISESQGLGTEAFF
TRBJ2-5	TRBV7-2	CASSLALGRLEETQYF
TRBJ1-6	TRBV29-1	CSGRDSDNSPLHF
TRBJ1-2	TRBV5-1	CASSVDNYGYTF
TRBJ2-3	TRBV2	CASRDTGYHTQYF
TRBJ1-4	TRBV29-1	CSVGRTGFEKLFF
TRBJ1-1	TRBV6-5	CASSSPSDRNTEAFF